This entry describes one T cell receptor beta chain. The sample belongs to a study of long-term antiretroviral therapy in people with HIV. Survey-level resolution applied to immunoSEQ assay v3.0. Here immunoSEQ multiplex PCR was the method, and the copy in TCRdb shows in-frame clones only, minus some. The sample lists some 29,000 clones; approximately 90% were seen once. Germline V CDR1 and CDR2: KGHSH, LQKENI. The CDR3 extends over 15 amino acids. V shed 3 bases, J shed 4 bases, and the junction held 6 bases outside the gene matches. Material: unsorted PBMCs, obtained 3.2 years before starting antiretroviral therapy. V is TRBV18 and J is TRBJ1-3; 7 bases match TRBD1. The TCR comes from a man aged 50 to 59 with HIV. CDR3 region: CASSPNRGFGNTIYF. The DNA of the CDR3 is TGTGCCAGCTCACCGAACAGGGGATTCGGAAACACCATATATTTT.